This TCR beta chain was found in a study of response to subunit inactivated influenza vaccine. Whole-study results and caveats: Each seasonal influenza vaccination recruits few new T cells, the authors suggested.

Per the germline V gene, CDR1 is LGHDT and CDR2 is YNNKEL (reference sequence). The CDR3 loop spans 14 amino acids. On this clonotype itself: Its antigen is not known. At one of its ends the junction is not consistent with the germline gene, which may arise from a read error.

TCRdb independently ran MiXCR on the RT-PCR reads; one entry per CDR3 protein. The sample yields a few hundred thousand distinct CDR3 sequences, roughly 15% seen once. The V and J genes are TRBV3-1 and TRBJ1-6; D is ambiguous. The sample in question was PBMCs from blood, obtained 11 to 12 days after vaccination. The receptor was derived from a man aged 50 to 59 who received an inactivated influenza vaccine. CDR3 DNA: TGTGCCAGCAGCCAAGTAGGGTTTAATTCACCCCTGCACTTT. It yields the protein CASSQVGFNSPLHF.